What follows is one T cell receptor beta chain and its context. What it binds is unknown. Clones were sequenced by immunoSEQ multiplex PCR, and TCRdb holds only the in-frame ones, with some missing. Of around 340,000 clones in the sample, around 89% were seen once. This sample was taken from a study of Ad26.COV2.S vaccination and SARS-CoV-2 variants. Study-level information: Ad26.COV2.S given intramuscularly, once or twice 56 days apart. Whole-study findings and limits: Breadth and depth estimates from TCRs may understate total T cell responses.

The treatment here: around 19 received Ad26.COV2.S at low or high dose, single or two shots; roughly five received placebo; per-sample allocation not given. Collection of the samples took place on day 63 after the first injection of vaccine or placebo. The TCR sequence derives from a person aged 18-65 years who received the Ad26.COV2.S COVID-19 vaccine or a placebo. The starting material was peripheral blood, obtained in a trial of Ad26.COV2.S vaccine versus placebo.

The CDR3 here is CASSVGRVRNEQFF. In nucleotides, the CDR3 is TGTGCCAGCAGCGTGGGCAGGGTACGCAATGAGCAGTTCTTC. The rearrangement links TRBV9 to TRBJ2-1; maybe TRBD1 (5 bases). From germline, CDR1 is SGDLS and CDR2 YYNGEE. The CDR3 consists of 14 residues. V was trimmed by 2 bases and J by 6 bases, leaving 12 bases between them.